This T cell receptor beta chain was captured in a study of shared clonotypes between healthy human individuals (dated by TCRdb to the early 2020s). About the study as a whole: The cohort included three men and a couple of women between 18 and 49 years of age. For each donor, CD4 naive and CD4 memory were each run on three plates, CD8 naive on two plates, and CD8 memory on one plate. To estimate repertoire size and how much clonotype sharing occurs between individuals, the study deeply sequenced the blood TCR repertoires of about five healthy adults. To increase sequencing depth and limit assay-specific biases, TCR repertoire library preparation and sequencing were carried out by different laboratories using diverse techniques. Per donor, leukapheresis produced somewhere between about 0.94 and 9 billion PBMCs.

In this sample, this clone turned up once. Its specific antigen is unknown. Base quality data are lacking; no much larger clone is found one base away. Using the deep immunoSEQ assay, TCR CDR3 regions were amplified from genomic DNA by multiplex PCR. Genomic DNA extracted from each cell subset was distributed evenly over all wells of several immunoSEQ 96-well plates, and each plate served as one replicate. For sorted subsets, each replicate PCR was loaded with approximately 0.2 ug genomic DNA, equivalent to roughly 30,000 T cell genomes. The purified libraries were quantified using a Qubit 3.0 fluorometer, sized with a Bioanalyzer 2100, and then quantified again using the KAPA Library Quantification kit. Every immunoSEQ 96-well plate was sequenced on a separate single-read 150-cycle Illumina NextSeq 550 flow cell. In the source study's methods: Because the immunoSEQ output held only junctional sequences and lacked quality scores, the filtering could not match the filtering applied to full-length reads. To assign V/J genes and CDR3, sequences were annotated against IMGT germline references using PyIR, a Python wrapper for IgBLAST v1.9. Reads were removed for weak V/J assignments (E-value above 1e-6), missing CDR3, stop codons, out-of-frame junctions, or ambiguous translated residues. A V3J clonotype was defined by an identical inferred V gene, J gene, and CDR3 amino acid sequence. Percentage overlap between repertoires was calculated by dividing the number of shared unique clonotypes by the size of the smaller repertoire. RTK rarefaction, the Chao1 estimator, and Recon v2.1 estimates of unobserved clonotypes were used to assess repertoire richness. OLGA was used to compute generation probabilities for all TCRbeta clonotypes that the gDNA method yielded from a handful of donors. The clones in this table, taken by TCRdb from immuneACCESS, are in-frame only. Not every clone is retained; where verified, under half of the shortfall comes from an unresolved V gene, and the cause of the rest is unknown. V, J and clone size derive from that table, while D and trimming were established from the DNA sequence. This sample has around 2,000,000 clones in its table, and over 85% of those were observed once. Jointly, the top ten make up around 1.2% of the sample.

Study-level results and caveats: Clonotypes shared by all four sorted-subset donors showed higher generation probabilities than non-shared clonotypes. Pairwise subsampling led to the expectation that sequencing depth would affect the degree of clonotype sharing among donors. Larger estimated clonotype richness was generally found for naive subsets than for memory subsets. Sampling was restricted to blood, and TCR repertoires in tissue are likely to differ from TCR repertoires in blood. About 4.5% of naive CD4, around 4% of naive CD8, 2.3% of memory CD4, and over 0.35% of memory CD8 clonotypes were shared across a few donors. The small number of donors limited the genetic and exposure-history diversity represented. Even with the large sequencing depth, rarefaction of the sorted-subset datasets indicated that sequencing was incomplete.

CD8 naive samples were CD45RO-negative cells positively selected for CCR7, giving a CD45RA+CCR7+ population that excluded TemRA cells. Healthy HIV-negative adults with no recently reported acute infections or vaccinations were included as donors. All donors were Caucasian adults living in Nashville, Tennessee, USA. Blood was collected by leukapheresis, and PBMCs were isolated by Ficoll-Histopaque density gradient centrifugation and then cryopreserved in liquid nitrogen vapor phase. Analytical flow cytometry was used to check the purity and quantity of every magnetically sorted T cell population. From each sorted fraction, genomic DNA was isolated and quantified by UV absorbance on a Nanodrop 2000c. Input material: naive CD8+ T cells sorted from blood. This specimen's cell subset or site label, per the study, means: CD45RA+CCR7+. This clonotype was sampled from a young man in good health.

The sequenced DNA is TGTGCCTGGAGGGGGCTTCCGGGGAATTCACCCCTCCACTTT. This translates into CAWRGLPGNSPLHF. This sequence uses TRBV30 and TRBJ1-6, and perhaps TRBD1 as D gene, on 5 matching bases. From cysteine to phenylalanine, the CDR3 is 14 amino acids long. Solely the CDR3 DNA is kept, with 42 bases framed from the first base. The germline V gene (reference sequence) gives CDR1 as GTSNPN and CDR2 as SVGIG. V sheds 3 bases and J sheds 7 bases, leaving 13 bases between their ends. Beyond the CDR3, the reference TRBV30 and TRBJ1-6 genes provide the residues; the full variable domain reads: SQTIHQWPATLVQPVGSPLSLECTVEGTSNPNLYWYRQAAGRGLQLLFYSVGIGQISSEVPQNLSASRPQDRQFILSSKKLLLSDSGFYLCAWRGLPGNSPLHFGNGTRLTVT.